The TCR beta chain described here comes from a study of beta chain features in type 1 diabetes. Staining for CD45RO/CCR7/CD25/CD127/CD95/CD27 allowed sorting of CD4+ naive, central memory, regulatory and stem cell-like memory cells. Every isolated RNA sample was fully reverse transcribed, so sequencing captured expressed TCRB transcripts. The protocol was immunoSEQ multiplex PCR, while the TCRdb copy is restricted to in-frame clones and leaves out a portion. The table lists around 250,000 clones, 25% to 35% of them singletons. The CDR3 consists of 16 residues. The V end was cut by 3 bases, the J end by 4 bases, with 18 bases between. Germline CDR1 SEHNR, CDR2 FQNEAQ (reference sequence).

Sequencing used central memory CD4+ T cells from blood. The sequence was collected from a man aged 25-40 years in good health. The chain joins TRBV7-9 to TRBJ2-5; D possibly matches TRBD1 or TRBD2 (6 bases each). The CDR3 DNA follows: TGTGCCAGCAGCTTTCCGACAGGTCGTAGCGGAGAGACCCAGTACTTC. It codes for CASSFPTGRSGETQYF.